These 24 T cell receptor beta chains were sequenced from one sample in a study of human T cells and chemical hapten exposure. Single cDNA molecules in the library carried unique molecular identifiers attached during preparation. TCRdb passed the reads through MiXCR, listing each CDR3 protein once. The repertoire holds around 120,000 distinct CDR3 sequences, with 8% to 9.5% as singletons. From whole blood left unfractionated, total RNA was extracted. The sequenced sample consisted of whole blood. The receptor set was obtained from a human donor in good health. Some clones in this sample may be carry-over from other donors' samples.

This clonotype was picked up a small number of times. V usage is TRBV14 and J usage is TRBJ1-4; D call uncertain. The V and J ends lost 0 bases and 10 bases respectively, with 9 bases between them. The CDR3 spans 13 residues. Germline V gene sequence: CDR1 SGHDN, CDR2 FVKESK. The CDR3 spells CASSQDPGRKLFF. The CDR3 bases are TGTGCCAGCAGCCAAGATCCTGGGCGAAAACTGTTTTTT.

This clonotype has a handful of counts. The chain combines TRBV12-3 or TRBV12-4 with TRBJ1-5; D is uncertain. The CDR3 sequence is 13 residues long. V lost 3 bases and J lost 6, with 9 bases in between. The CDR3 coding sequence is TGTGCCAGCAGTTTCCCCGGAGGTCAGCCCCAGCATTTT. Translating gives CASSFPGGQPQHF.

This clonotype was seen only a few times. V and J are TRBV18 and TRBJ2-1, with D possibly TRBD2 on 5 matching bases. There are 13 residues in the CDR3. Germline CDR1 reads KGHSH; CDR2 reads LQKENI. Trimming took off 0 bases at V and 14 bases at J, with 14 bases between the two ends. The CDR3 bases are TGTGCCAGCTCACCACCCTTGGTGGAGGTGAAGTTCTTC. The encoded protein is CASSPPLVEVKFF.

The chain recombines TRBV20-1 with TRBJ2-3; possibly TRBD2 for D (5 bases). The CDR3 totals 14 residues. CDR1 and CDR2 (germline): DFQATT, SNEGSKA (reference sequence). Deletions cut 5 bases from V and 2 bases from J, with 14 bases between. The CDR3 DNA reads as TGCAGTGCTGCCCTTAGCGACAACACAGATACGCAGTATTTT. Protein product: CSAALSDNTDTQYF.

This clonotype came up many times. This chain uses TRBV7-9 with TRBJ1-1; D gene uncertain. The CDR3 contains 16 residues. The germline CDR1 and CDR2 sequences are SEHNR and FQNEAQ (reference sequence). The germline V and J ends were trimmed by 1 base and 4 bases, with 16 bases remaining between them. CDR3 region: CASSLEHLQRRTEAFF. CDR3 nucleotides: TGTGCCAGCAGCTTAGAACACCTCCAACGTCGCACTGAAGCTTTCTTT.

This clonotype has a count of ten or more. This rearrangement joins TRBV6-1 to TRBJ1-5, with 8 positions matching TRBD1. Germline trimming cut 1 base from V and 4 bases from J; bases unmatched to any gene: 9. The V gene's germline CDR1 is MNHNS and CDR2 SASEGT. The CDR3 totals 17 residues. The CDR3 spells CASSEDAGGAVNQPQHF. DNA of the CDR3: TGTGCCAGCAGTGAAGATGCAGGGGGCGCGGTGAATCAGCCCCAGCATTTT.

This clonotype turned up a few times. The V call is TRBV5-1, the J call TRBJ2-1, with 15 positions matching TRBD2. The CDR3 is 17 amino acids. Germline lookup yields CDR1 SGHRS and CDR2 YFSETQ. The V segment lost 2 bases and the J segment 8 bases; nucleotides outside the gene matches: 8. The CDR3 spells CASSFGLAGGITYEQFF. The CDR3 nucleotides read TGCGCCAGCAGCTTCGGACTAGCGGGGGGGATTACCTATGAGCAGTTCTTC. Full variable domain (rest looked up from reference TRBV5-1 and TRBJ2-1): KAGVTQTPRYLIKTRGQQVTLSCSPISGHRSVSWYQQTPGQGLQFLFEYFSETQRNKGNFPGRFSGRQFSNSRSEMNVSTLELGDSALYLCASSFGLAGGITYEQFFGPGTRLTVL.

This chain connects TRBV5-1 to TRBJ2-3; D unresolved. V gave up 0 bases and J gave up 4 bases, with 18 bases separating them. This CDR3 region has 17 residues. Germline V gives CDR1 SGHRS, CDR2 YFSETQ. The CDR3 sequence is CASSLGDESFNADTQYF. Here the CDR3 DNA reads TGCGCCAGCAGCTTGGGCGACGAGAGCTTTAACGCAGATACGCAGTATTTT.

This clonotype has just a few counts. The chain combines TRBV7-2 with TRBJ1-2; unclear D gene. From germline, CDR1 is SGHTA and CDR2 FQGNSA. Trimming stripped 5 bases from V and 2 bases from J, with 9 bases between. This CDR3 spans 13 amino acids. In DNA, the CDR3 is TGTGCCAGCAGCCGAGGACGGAACTATGGCTACACCTTC. This encodes CASSRGRNYGYTF.

The V and J genes are TRBV6-1 and TRBJ1-5; no reliable D call. The CDR3 totals 15 residues. The V gene lost 7 bases and the J gene lost 0 bases, with 13 bases spanning the gap. Germline lookup yields CDR1 MNHNS and CDR2 SASEGT. DNA for the CDR3: TGTGCCAGCAAGATACAGAAGATTAGCAATCAGCCCCAGCATTTT. It encodes CASKIQKISNQPQHF.

This clonotype was counted only a few times. The chain is built from TRBV20-1 and TRBJ2-1; TRBD2 agrees at 11 bases. This CDR3 has 16 amino acids. Germline V gives CDR1 DFQATT, CDR2 SNEGSKA (reference sequence). V shed 0 bases and J 5 bases; nucleotides not matched to a gene: 6. CDR3 in DNA: TGCAGTGCTAGAGATCCCCTAGCGGGAGGTCACAATGAGCAGTTCTTC. Translating it yields CSARDPLAGGHNEQFF.

Many counts were recorded for this clonotype. This sequence joins TRBV14 and TRBJ2-3; 9 positions agree with TRBD2. Germline CDR1 reads SGHDN; CDR2 reads FVKESK. The length of the CDR3 is 14 residues. The J segment lost 4 bases and the V segment lost 4 bases, leaving 3 bases of the junction unmatched. Here the CDR3 DNA reads TGTGCCAGCAGCCTGGGACTAGCCGCAGATACGCAGTATTTT. Translation: CASSLGLAADTQYF.

This clonotype has ten or more counts. The chain combines TRBV29-1 with TRBJ1-1; D remains unclear. Germline V gene data show CDR1 as SQVTM and CDR2 as ANQGSEA. CDR3 length equals 12 residues. In DNA, the CDR3 is TGCAGTGGTGTGAGGGTGGACACTGAAGCTTTCTTT. It yields the protein CSGVRVDTEAFF.

The CDR3 spells CSARAENSYEQYF. The CDR3 DNA sequence: TGCAGTGCTAGAGCAGAAAATTCCTACGAGCAGTACTTC. The J gene is TRBJ2-7, the V gene TRBV20-1; D remains ambiguous. This CDR3 spans 13 amino acids. CDR1 DFQATT and CDR2 SNEGSKA come from the germline V gene (reference sequence). V shed 1 base and J shed 1 base, with 8 bases lying between them.

This clonotype was counted at least ten times. The J gene is TRBJ1-1, the V gene TRBV5-1; D unresolved. Per the germline V gene, CDR1 is SGHRS and CDR2 is YFSETQ. CDR3 length: 12 amino acids. V was cut by 5 bases and J by 0 bases, with 5 bases left in between. CDR3 DNA: TGCGCCAGCAGGACGATGAACACTGAAGCTTTCTTT. As protein: CASRTMNTEAFF.

This chain joins TRBV25-1 and TRBJ2-7; D might be TRBD1 (5 bases). Germline-derived CDR1 and CDR2 are MGHDK and SYGVNS. The CDR3 runs 12 residues. Trimming took 6 bases from V and 2 from J, leaving 8 bases between them. The CDR3 DNA sequence: TGTGCCAGCAGGGACACCGCCTACGAGCAGTACTTC. Its translation: CASRDTAYEQYF.

V is TRBV29-1 and J is TRBJ1-2; no firm D call. This CDR3 region has 10 residues. The germline V gene has CDR1 SQVTM and CDR2 ANQGSEA. V was cut by 4 bases and J by 6 bases, with 6 bases left in between. The CDR3 reads CSVVGDGYTF. In DNA form, the CDR3 reads TGCAGCGTTGTAGGAGATGGCTACACCTTC.

This clonotype was picked up a small number of times. The chain couples TRBV5-1 to TRBJ1-2; D perhaps matches TRBD1 (6 bases). V was cut by 3 bases and J by 6 bases, with 21 bases left in between. The CDR3 covers 16 residues. The germline CDR1 and CDR2 sequences are SGHRS and YFSETQ. The CDR3 loop is CASSSPELQGRDGYTF. The CDR3 bases are TGCGCCAGCAGCTCGCCGGAATTACAGGGTCGGGATGGCTACACCTTC.

The chain joins TRBV3-1 to TRBJ1-1; TRBD1 aligns across 9 bases. Germline CDR1 and CDR2: LGHDT and YNNKEL (reference sequence). J lost 11 bases, V lost 1 base, and 14 bases had no gene match. There are 16 residues in the CDR3. CDR3 bases: TGTGCCAGCAGCCAAGTGACAGGGGGGGCCTACAGCGGGGCTTTCTTT. It translates to CASSQVTGGAYSGAFF.

This clonotype has only a few counts. The CDR3 sequence is CASARGIQGEAFF. CDR3 DNA: TGCGCCAGCGCAAGGGGGATCCAGGGTGAAGCTTTCTTT. The rearrangement joins TRBV5-1 to TRBJ1-1, with a weak D call TRBD1 (6 bases). This CDR3 is 13 amino acids long. Trimming removed 7 bases from V and 7 bases from J, with 17 bases in between. Germline V gene data show CDR1 as SGHRS and CDR2 as YFSETQ.

This clonotype was counted ten times or more. The genes are TRBV3-1 and TRBJ1-1; D unclear. The CDR3 covers 16 residues. Germline CDR1 LGHDT, CDR2 YNNKEL (reference sequence). The ends were cut back, 0 bases at V and 5 bases at J, with 16 bases in the middle. The CDR3 protein is CASSQDEGLSRTEAFF. DNA of the CDR3: TGTGCCAGCAGCCAAGACGAGGGCCTCTCGAGAACTGAAGCTTTCTTT. Full variable domain (rest looked up from reference TRBV3-1 and TRBJ1-1): DTAVSQTPKYLVTQMGNDKSIKCEQNLGHDTMYWYKQDSKKFLKIMFSYNNKELIINETVPNRFSPKSPDKAHLNLHINSLELGDSAVYFCASSQDEGLSRTEAFFGQGTRLTVV.

V usage is TRBV7-2 and J usage is TRBJ1-1; possible D gene TRBD1, 5 bases. This CDR3 region has 17 residues. V lost 3 bases, J lost 5 bases, and 22 bases lay in between. Per the germline V gene, CDR1 is SGHTA and CDR2 is FQGNSA. CDR3 loop: CASSFRGWGGSGTEAFF. As DNA, the CDR3 is TGTGCCAGCAGCTTTAGGGGCTGGGGCGGGTCGGGGACTGAAGCTTTCTTT.

This clonotype turned up a few times. The V call is TRBV7-9, the J call TRBJ2-2; D gene uncertain. V lost 5 bases to trimming and J lost 0 bases, with 7 bases between them. CDR1 is SEHNR, CDR2 FQNEAQ, per germline (reference sequence). CDR3 length: 14 amino acids. The CDR3 region is CASSQATNTGELFF. Written as DNA, the CDR3 is TGTGCCAGCAGCCAAGCTACGAACACCGGGGAGCTGTTTTTT.

This clonotype was recorded at least ten times. The chain couples TRBV28 to TRBJ1-1, with a tentative D call TRBD1 (6 bases). Deletions cut 7 bases from V and 1 base from J, with 13 bases between. The CDR3 totals 14 residues. Germline V gene sequence: CDR1 MDHEN, CDR2 SYDVKM. The CDR3: CASTRSRGNTEAFF. Here the CDR3 DNA reads TGTGCCAGCACGCGAAGCAGGGGGAACACTGAAGCTTTCTTT.